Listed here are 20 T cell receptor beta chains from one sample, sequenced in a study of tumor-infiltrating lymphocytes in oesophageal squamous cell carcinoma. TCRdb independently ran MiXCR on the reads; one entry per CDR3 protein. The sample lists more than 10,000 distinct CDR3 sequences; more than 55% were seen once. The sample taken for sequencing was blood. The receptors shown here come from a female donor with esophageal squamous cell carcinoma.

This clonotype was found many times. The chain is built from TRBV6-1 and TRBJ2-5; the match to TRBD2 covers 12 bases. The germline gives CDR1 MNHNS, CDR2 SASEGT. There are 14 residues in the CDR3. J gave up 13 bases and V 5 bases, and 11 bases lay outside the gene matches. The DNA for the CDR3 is TGTGCCAGCAGTCCTCGGACTAGCGGGACGGGTTTGTACTTC. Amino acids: CASSPRTSGTGLYF.

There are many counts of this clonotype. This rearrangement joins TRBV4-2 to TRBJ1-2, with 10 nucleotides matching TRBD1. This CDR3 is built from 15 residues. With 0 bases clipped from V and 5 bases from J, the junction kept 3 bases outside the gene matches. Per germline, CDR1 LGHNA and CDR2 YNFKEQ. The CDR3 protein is CASSQDKGQGYGYTF. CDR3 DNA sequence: TGTGCCAGCAGCCAAGATAAGGGACAGGGGTATGGCTACACCTTC.

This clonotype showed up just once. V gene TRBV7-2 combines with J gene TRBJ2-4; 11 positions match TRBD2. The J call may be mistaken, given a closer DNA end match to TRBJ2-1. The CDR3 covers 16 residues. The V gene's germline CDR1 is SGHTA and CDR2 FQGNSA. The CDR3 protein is CASLGASTSGSGEQFF. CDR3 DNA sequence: TGTGCCAGCCTGGGGGCAAGTACTAGCGGGAGTGGTGAGCAGTTCTTC.

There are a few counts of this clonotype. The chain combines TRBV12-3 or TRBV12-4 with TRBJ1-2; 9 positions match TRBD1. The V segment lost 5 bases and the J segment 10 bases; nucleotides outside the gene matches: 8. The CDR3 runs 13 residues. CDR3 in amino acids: CASSLTGGRAYTF. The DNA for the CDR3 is TGTGCCAGCAGTCTGACAGGGGGTAGAGCCTACACCTTC.

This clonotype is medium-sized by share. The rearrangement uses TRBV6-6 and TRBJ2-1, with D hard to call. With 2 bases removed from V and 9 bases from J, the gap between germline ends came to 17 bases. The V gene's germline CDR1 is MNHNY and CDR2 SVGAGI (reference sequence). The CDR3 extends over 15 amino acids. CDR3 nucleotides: TGTGCCAGCAGTTACCATCATAACTGGAAGATTGAGCAGTTCTTC. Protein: CASSYHHNWKIEQFF.

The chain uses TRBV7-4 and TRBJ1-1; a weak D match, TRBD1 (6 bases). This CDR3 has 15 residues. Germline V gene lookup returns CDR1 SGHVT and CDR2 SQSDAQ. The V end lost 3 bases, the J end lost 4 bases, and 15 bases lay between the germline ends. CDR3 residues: CASSFCGGVVTEAFF. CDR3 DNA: TGTGCCAGCAGCTTCTGTGGGGGCGTCGTCACTGAAGCTTTCTTT.

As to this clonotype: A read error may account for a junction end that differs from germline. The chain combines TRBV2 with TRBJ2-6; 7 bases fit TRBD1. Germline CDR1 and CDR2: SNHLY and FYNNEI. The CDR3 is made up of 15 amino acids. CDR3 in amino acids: CASKNRDSLNSPLHF. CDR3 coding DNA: TGTGCCAGCAAGAACCGGGACAGCCTTAATTCACCCCTCCACTTC.

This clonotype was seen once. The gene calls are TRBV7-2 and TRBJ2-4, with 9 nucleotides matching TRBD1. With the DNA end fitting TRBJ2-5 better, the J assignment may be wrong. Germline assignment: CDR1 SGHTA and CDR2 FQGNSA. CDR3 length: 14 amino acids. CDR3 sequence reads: CASSSDRGRKTQYF. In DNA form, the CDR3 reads TGTGCCAGCAGCTCCGACAGGGGGAGGAAGACCCAGTACTTC.

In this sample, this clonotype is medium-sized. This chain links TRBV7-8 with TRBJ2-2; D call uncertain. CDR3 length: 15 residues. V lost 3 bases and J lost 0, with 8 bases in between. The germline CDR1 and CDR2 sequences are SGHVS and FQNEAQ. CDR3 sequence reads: CASSFRLPNTGELFF. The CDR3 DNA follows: TGTGCCAGCAGCTTTCGACTGCCGAACACCGGGGAGCTGTTTTTT.

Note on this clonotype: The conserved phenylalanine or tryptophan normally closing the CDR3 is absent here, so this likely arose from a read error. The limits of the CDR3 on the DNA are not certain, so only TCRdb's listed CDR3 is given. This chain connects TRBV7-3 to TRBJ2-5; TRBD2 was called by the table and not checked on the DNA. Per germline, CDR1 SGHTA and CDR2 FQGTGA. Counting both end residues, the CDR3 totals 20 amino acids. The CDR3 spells CASSLNHPTSGRTRRAVLRA.

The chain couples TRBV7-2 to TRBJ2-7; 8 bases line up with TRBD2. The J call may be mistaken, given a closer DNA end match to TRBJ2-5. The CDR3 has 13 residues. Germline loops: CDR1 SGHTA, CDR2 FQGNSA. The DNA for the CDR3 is TGTGCCAGCAGCCAGACTAGCGAGGAGACCCAGTACTTC. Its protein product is CASSQTSEETQYF.

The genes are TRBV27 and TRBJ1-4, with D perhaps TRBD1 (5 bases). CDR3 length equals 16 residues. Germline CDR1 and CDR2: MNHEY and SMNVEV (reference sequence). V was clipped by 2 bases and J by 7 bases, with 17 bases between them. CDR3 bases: TGTGCCAGCAGTTTACGGGACCCGGGCGGGGGTGAAAAACTGTTTTTT. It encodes CASSLRDPGGGEKLFF.

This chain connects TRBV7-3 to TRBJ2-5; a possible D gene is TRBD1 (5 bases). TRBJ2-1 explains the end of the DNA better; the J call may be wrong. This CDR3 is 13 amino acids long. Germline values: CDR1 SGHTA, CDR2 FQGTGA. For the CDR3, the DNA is TGTGCCAGCAGCTTATCATTTCAGGGTGAGCAGTTCTTC. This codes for CASSLSFQGEQFF.

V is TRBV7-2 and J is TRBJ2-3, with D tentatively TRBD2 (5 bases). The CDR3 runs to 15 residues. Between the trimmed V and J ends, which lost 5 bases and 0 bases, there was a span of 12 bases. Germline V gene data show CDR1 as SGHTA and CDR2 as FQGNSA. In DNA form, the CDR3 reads TGTGCCAGCAGCAAGCGGAGTCCTAGCACAGATACGCAGTATTTT. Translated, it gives CASSKRSPSTDTQYF.

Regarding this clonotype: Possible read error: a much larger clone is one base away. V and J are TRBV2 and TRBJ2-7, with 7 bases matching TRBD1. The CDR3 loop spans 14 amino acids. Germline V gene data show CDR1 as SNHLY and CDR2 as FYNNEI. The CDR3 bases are TGTGCCAGCAGTTTAACAGGGGATAATTCACCCCGCCACTTC. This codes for CASSLTGDNSPRHF.

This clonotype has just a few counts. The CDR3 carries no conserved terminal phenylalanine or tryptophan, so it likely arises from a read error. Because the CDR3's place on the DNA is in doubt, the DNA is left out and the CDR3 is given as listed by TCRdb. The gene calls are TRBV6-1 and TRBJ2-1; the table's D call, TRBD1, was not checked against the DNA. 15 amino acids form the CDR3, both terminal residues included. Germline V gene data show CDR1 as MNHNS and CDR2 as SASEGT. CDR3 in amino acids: CASSQDSLGGYTFGS.

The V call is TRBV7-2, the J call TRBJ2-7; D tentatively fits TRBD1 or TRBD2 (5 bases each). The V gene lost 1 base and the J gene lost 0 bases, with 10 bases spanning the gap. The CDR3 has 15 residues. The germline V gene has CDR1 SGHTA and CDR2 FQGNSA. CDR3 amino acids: CASSLGGTLSYEQYF. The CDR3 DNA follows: TGTGCCAGCAGCTTAGGAGGGACGCTCTCCTACGAGCAGTACTTC.

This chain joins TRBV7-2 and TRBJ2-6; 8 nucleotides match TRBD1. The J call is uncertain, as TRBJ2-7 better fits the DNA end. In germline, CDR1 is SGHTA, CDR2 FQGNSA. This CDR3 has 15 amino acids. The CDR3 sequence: CASSLEQGGPYEQYF. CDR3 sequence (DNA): TGTGCCAGCAGCTTAGAACAGGGGGGTCCCTACGAGCAGTACTTC.

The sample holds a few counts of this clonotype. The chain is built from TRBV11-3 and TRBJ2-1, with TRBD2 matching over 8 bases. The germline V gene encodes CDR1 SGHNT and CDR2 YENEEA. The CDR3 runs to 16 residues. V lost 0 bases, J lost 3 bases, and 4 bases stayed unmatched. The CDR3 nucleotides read TGTGCCAGCAGCTTAGATGGGACTAGTGGCTACAATGAGCAGTTCTTC. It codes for CASSLDGTSGYNEQFF.

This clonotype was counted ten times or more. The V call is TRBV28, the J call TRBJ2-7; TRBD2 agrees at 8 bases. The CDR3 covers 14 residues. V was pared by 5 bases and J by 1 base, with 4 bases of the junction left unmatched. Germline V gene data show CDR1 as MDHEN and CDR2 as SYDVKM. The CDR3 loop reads CASSTSGPSYEQYF. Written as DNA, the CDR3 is TGTGCCAGCAGTACTAGCGGACCTTCCTACGAGCAGTACTTC.